This T cell receptor beta chain was captured in a study of cytotoxic CD8 clonotypes in ibrutinib-treated CLL. On the study more broadly: The response samples were taken once patients had been treated for a median of roughly 12 months, range 6 to 36. Productive templates averaged about 260,000 per sample, and productive rearrangements 90,000 to 100,000. Notes on the study in general: Public clonotypes (which were uncommon) either contracted or remained stable on treatment. Timing of sampling differed between sustained-remission and progressing patients.

TCRdb's table, derived via immunoSEQ multiplex PCR, lists solely in-frame clones and lacks some. Of 150,000 or so clones in the sample, around 81% were seen once. This clone was counted once. Its antigen is not identified. Germline assignment: CDR1 SGDLS and CDR2 YYNGEE. The CDR3 has 15 residues. The V and J ends lost 0 bases and 4 bases, in that order; junction bases with no gene match: 6. J is TRBJ2-7 and V is TRBV9; 8 nucleotides agree with TRBD1. This TCR was sampled from a human donor with chronic lymphocytic leukemia. This specimen consisted of PBMCs, obtained after 36 months of ibrutinib treatment. The CDR3 DNA reads as TGTGCCAGCAGCGTAGAGTGGACAGGGCTGTACGAGCAGTACTTC. Amino acid sequence: CASSVEWTGLYEQYF.